Listed here are 13 T cell receptor beta chains from one sample, sequenced in a study of blood T cell repertoires in COVID-19. Some clones are missing from TCRdb's copy, which holds only in-frame ones; the method was immunoSEQ multiplex PCR. This table holds tens of thousands of clones, roughly 85% found once. Sequencing used peripheral blood. These receptors all come from a human donor in a cohort sampled during active COVID-19.

The rearrangement uses TRBV25-1 and TRBJ2-7; no definite D call. The CDR3 runs 11 residues. In germline, CDR1 is MGHDK, CDR2 SYGVNS. V gave up 3 bases and J gave up 3 bases, with 3 bases separating them. DNA of the CDR3: TGTGCCAGCAGTGATAGCTACGAGCAGTACTTC. Protein product: CASSDSYEQYF.

This clone was detected a few times. The chain is built from TRBV7-3 and TRBJ2-5; D perhaps matches TRBD2 (5 bases). Trimming removed 3 bases from V and 0 bases from J, with 11 bases in between. Germline V gene data show CDR1 as SGHTA and CDR2 as FQGTGA. CDR3 length equals 15 residues. The CDR3 is CASSLLAGYQETQYF. The DNA of the CDR3 is TGTGCCAGCAGCTTGCTAGCTGGGTACCAAGAGACCCAGTACTTC.

J is TRBJ2-2 and V is TRBV19, with 8 bases aligning to TRBD2. Per the germline V gene, CDR1 is LNHDA and CDR2 is SQIVND (reference sequence). The CDR3 totals 16 residues. Trimming cost V 7 bases and J 5 bases; bases outside gene matches: 12. As DNA, the CDR3 is TGTGCCAGTATCCCAGTTGGGACTAGAGGTACCGGGGAGCTGTTTTTT. The encoded protein is CASIPVGTRGTGELFF.

The gene calls are TRBV6-5 and TRBJ1-1; D remains ambiguous. Germline-derived CDR1 and CDR2 are MNHEY and SVGAGI. V lost 6 bases and J 3 bases, leaving 11 bases between the germline ends. This CDR3 spans 13 amino acids. CDR3 sequence: CASRTYQDTEAFF. The CDR3, as DNA: TGTGCCAGCAGGACGTACCAGGACACTGAAGCTTTCTTT.

This sequence joins TRBV7-9 and TRBJ1-2; tentatively, D is TRBD1 (6 bases). Deletions cut 5 bases from V and 0 bases from J, with 16 bases between. Germline CDR1 is SEHNR and CDR2 is FQNEAQ (reference sequence). This CDR3 is 16 amino acids long. The CDR3 here is CASSPRGANPNYGYTF. CDR3 bases: TGTGCCAGCAGCCCCCGGGGGGCCAACCCTAACTATGGCTACACCTTC.

This clone was seen only a few times. The V call is TRBV18, the J call TRBJ1-4, with D tentatively TRBD1 (6 bases). Germline CDR1 KGHSH, CDR2 LQKENI. Trimming stripped 4 bases from V and 6 bases from J, with 15 bases between. This CDR3 has 15 residues. The CDR3 sequence is CASSRGQMGDEKLFF. For the CDR3, the DNA is TGTGCCAGCTCACGTGGACAGATGGGCGATGAAAAACTGTTTTTT.

The CDR3 here is CASSDFVGPYEQYF. The CDR3 DNA reads TGTGCCAGCAGCGATTTTGTGGGGCCCTACGAGCAGTACTTC. The chain has TRBV7-3 and TRBJ2-7, with D possibly TRBD1 on 5 matching bases. The germline V and J ends were trimmed by 5 bases and 2 bases, with 13 bases remaining between them. Germline CDR1 SGHTA, CDR2 FQGTGA. CDR3 length: 14 residues.

The CDR3 DNA reads TGTGCCAGCAGTCTAGCGGGGGGCTACAATGAGCAGTTCTTC. Translated, it gives CASSLAGGYNEQFF. The chain couples TRBV2 to TRBJ2-1; the match to TRBD2 covers 11 bases. Germline CDR1 is SNHLY and CDR2 is FYNNEI. The CDR3 totals 14 residues. V trimming: 5 bases; J trimming: 3 bases; junction bases outside the gene matches: 0.

The rearrangement joins TRBV19 to TRBJ2-3, with TRBD1 identical over 9 bases. Trimming took 7 bases from V and 0 from J; bases not matched to a gene: 8. In germline, CDR1 is LNHDA, CDR2 SQIVND (reference sequence). The CDR3 contains 16 residues. Written as DNA, the CDR3 is TGTGCCAGTACCCGAAGAACAGGGGGCAGCACAGATACGCAGTATTTT. Protein: CASTRRTGGSTDTQYF.

The gene calls are TRBV9 and TRBJ2-2; perhaps TRBD1 as D (7 bases). V was pared by 7 bases and J by 2 bases, with 15 bases between. CDR3 length: 15 amino acids. Germline CDR1 is SGDLS and CDR2 is YYNGEE. The chain's CDR3 is CASGVRGANTGELFF. The CDR3 coding sequence is TGTGCCAGCGGTGTCAGGGGGGCAAACACCGGGGAGCTGTTTTTT.

The V and J genes are TRBV5-1 and TRBJ2-7; 9 bases are shared with TRBD1. This CDR3 spans 14 amino acids. The J segment lost 2 bases and the V segment lost 4 bases, leaving 4 bases of the junction unmatched. The germline CDR1 and CDR2 sequences are SGHRS and YFSETQ. The CDR3: CASSAGTGPYEQYF. DNA for the CDR3: TGCGCCAGCAGCGCCGGGACAGGGCCCTACGAGCAGTACTTC.

CDR3 in amino acids: CASRMSRGASEQYF. CDR3 coding DNA: TGTGCCAGTAGAATGAGCAGGGGGGCCTCCGAGCAGTACTTC. The rearrangement links TRBV19 to TRBJ2-7, with D possibly being TRBD1 (7 bases). This CDR3 has 14 residues. The germline gives CDR1 LNHDA, CDR2 SQIVND (reference sequence). Between the trimmed V and J ends, which lost 6 bases and 6 bases, there was a span of 18 bases.

In its sample, this clone was seen once. The rearrangement joins TRBV11-1 to TRBJ2-7, with D hard to call. CDR1 SGHAT and CDR2 FQDESV come from the germline V gene (reference sequence). The CDR3 runs to 13 residues. The V end was cut by 4 bases, the J end by 0 bases, with 7 bases between. CDR3 loop: CASSYESSYEQYF. Here the CDR3 DNA reads TGTGCCAGCAGCTATGAGAGCTCCTACGAGCAGTACTTC.